This is a list of T cell receptor beta chains from one sample in a study of blood T cell repertoires in COVID-19. Data came from immunoSEQ multiplex PCR; TCRdb stores just in-frame clones and leaves some out. The sample holds 100,000 to 130,000 clones, around four fifths seen once. Sequencing was done on a sample of peripheral blood. The receptors here all came from a man between 65 and 85 years old with acute or convalescent COVID-19. The CDR3 runs from the conserved cysteine through the conserved F or W. The D gene is left open where the match is weak. Only part of the rows carry a size: once, few, many, or a class if the clone is expanded.

v_gene	abundance	d_gene	j_gene	CDR3aa	CDR3nt
TRBV7-2	-	-	TRBJ1-1	CASKGAVNTEAFF	TGTGCCAGCAAAGGGGCTGTCAACACTGAAGCTTTCTTT
TRBV7-9	-	-	TRBJ2-3	CASTISGTTDTQYF	TGTGCCAGCACGATTAGCGGAACCACAGATACGCAGTATTTT
TRBV9	-	-	TRBJ1-4	CASSVGGRGVNEKLFF	TGTGCCAGCAGCGTAGGGGGCCGCGGGGTTAATGAAAAACTGTTTTTT
TRBV27	-	TRBD1	TRBJ1-2	CASSFQPGQGAGGYTF	TGTGCCAGCAGTTTCCAACCCGGACAGGGGGCGGGGGGCTACACCTTC
TRBV2	once	-	TRBJ1-2	CASSERQAYYGYTF	TGTGCCAGCAGTGAACGGCAGGCTTACTATGGCTACACCTTC
TRBV4-1	-	-	TRBJ1-5	CASSQPSLTGGKEQPQHF	TGCGCCAGCAGCCAACCCTCCCTTACGGGGGGTAAAGAGCAGCCCCAGCATTTT
TRBV24-1	-	-	TRBJ2-1	CATSDSRDTYNEQFF	TGTGCCACCAGTGACTCCCGGGATACCTACAATGAGCAGTTCTTC
TRBV9	-	-	TRBJ1-1	CASSGAMNTEAFF	TGTGCCAGCAGCGGGGCCATGAACACTGAAGCTTTCTTT
TRBV12-3/TRBV12-4	-	-	TRBJ2-7	CASSLQNYEQYF	TGTGCCAGCAGTTTACAAAACTACGAGCAGTACTTC
TRBV6-5	-	-	TRBJ1-1	CASSYSAGVTEAFF	TGTGCCAGCAGTTACTCGGCAGGGGTCACTGAAGCTTTCTTT
TRBV6-5	-	TRBD1	TRBJ1-2	CASSYQLVQGAGGYTF	TGTGCCAGCAGTTACCAACTTGTACAGGGGGCTGGGGGCTACACCTTC
TRBV7-9	-	TRBD1	TRBJ2-2	CASSLERGQGNTGELFF	TGTGCCAGCAGCTTAGAGAGAGGACAGGGGAACACCGGGGAGCTGTTTTTT
TRBV3-1/TRBV3-2	-	-	TRBJ1-1	CASSHGLARTEAFF	TGTGCCAGCAGCCACGGATTAGCCCGGACTGAAGCTTTCTTT
TRBV18	-	-	TRBJ2-2	CASSPTPPSNTGELFF	TGTGCCAGCTCACCTACCCCCCCTAGTAACACCGGGGAGCTGTTTTTT
TRBV2	-	-	TRBJ1-4	CASSGDGGYEKLFF	TGTGCCAGCAGCGGGGACGGAGGGTATGAAAAACTGTTTTTT
TRBV5-1	-	TRBD1	TRBJ1-5	CASSFWPGTGTVSNQPQHF	TGCGCCAGCAGCTTTTGGCCCGGGACAGGGACGGTTAGCAATCAGCCCCAGCATTTT
TRBV7-2	few	-	TRBJ2-5	CASSPRETQYF	TGTGCCAGCAGCCCCCGGGAGACCCAGTACTTC
TRBV19	once	-	TRBJ2-3	CASSIRGTDTQYF	TGTGCCAGTAGTATCCGGGGCACAGATACGCAGTATTTT
TRBV19	-	TRBD1	TRBJ2-5	CASSIDSGGKGTQYF	TGTGCCAGTAGTATAGACTCAGGGGGAAAGGGGACCCAGTACTTC
TRBV5-1	few	-	TRBJ1-6	CASSSTSGTYNSPLHF	TGCGCCAGCAGCTCGACCTCAGGGACCTATAATTCACCCCTCCACTTT
TRBV28	-	TRBD1	TRBJ1-1	CASHVGQGVGEAFF	TGTGCCAGCCACGTCGGACAGGGGGTGGGTGAAGCTTTCTTT
TRBV27	-	-	TRBJ1-6	CASAGLESPLHF	TGTGCCAGCGCGGGTTTGGAGTCACCCCTCCACTTT
TRBV11-3	-	TRBD1	TRBJ1-1	CASSLGGQGAGTEAFF	TGTGCCAGCAGCTTAGGGGGACAGGGGGCAGGAACTGAAGCTTTCTTT
TRBV29-1	-	-	TRBJ1-1	CSGEKTNTEAFF	TGCAGCGGGGAGAAAACGAACACTGAAGCTTTCTTT
TRBV5-6	-	-	TRBJ2-7	CASSLEGTTYEQYF	TGTGCCAGCAGCTTGGAAGGAACTACCTACGAGCAGTACTTC
TRBV4-3	-	-	TRBJ1-5	CASSQDRGLNQPQHF	TGCGCCAGCAGCCAAGATCGTGGCTTAAATCAGCCCCAGCATTTT
TRBV6-5	once	-	TRBJ2-2	CASRATGTGELFF	TGTGCCAGCAGGGCTACAGGGACCGGGGAGCTGTTTTTT
TRBV9	-	TRBD1	TRBJ1-6	CASSRGQINSPLHF	TGTGCCAGCAGCCGGGGACAGATAAATTCACCCCTCCACTTT
TRBV19	few	TRBD2	TRBJ2-3	CASSIPVSAGLASTDTQYF	TGTGCCAGTAGTATCCCGGTTTCCGCCGGACTAGCTAGCACAGATACGCAGTATTTT
TRBV14	-	-	TRBJ1-4	CASSQDPPGYHEKLFF	TGTGCCAGCAGCCAAGATCCGCCAGGGTATCATGAAAAACTGTTTTTT
TRBV3-1/TRBV3-2	few	-	TRBJ1-2	CASSQNQEGLYTF	TGTGCCAGCAGCCAAAACCAGGAAGGATTGTACACCTTC
TRBV10-1	-	-	TRBJ2-7	CASSEGTSYEQYF	TGCGCCAGCAGTGAAGGGACAAGCTACGAGCAGTACTTC
TRBV5-1	-	-	TRBJ1-1	CASSFGNTEAFF	TGCGCCAGCAGCTTCGGGAACACTGAAGCTTTCTTT
TRBV5-4	once	TRBD2	TRBJ2-4	CASSLAISGGNIQYF	TGTGCCAGCAGCTTGGCCATTTCGGGAGGGAACATTCAGTACTTC
TRBV6-2/TRBV6-3	-	TRBD1	TRBJ1-5	CASSSGQPSSNQPQHF	TGTGCCAGCAGTTCGGGACAGCCCAGTAGCAATCAGCCCCAGCATTTT
TRBV5-8	-	TRBD1	TRBJ1-6	CASDRAALNSPLHF	TGTGCCAGCGACAGGGCCGCTCTTAATTCACCCCTCCACTTT
TRBV3-1/TRBV3-2	-	-	TRBJ2-7	CASSQGGETYEQYF	TGTGCCAGCAGCCAAGGGGGGGAAACCTACGAGCAGTACTTC
TRBV5-1	few	-	TRBJ2-3	CASSLANPSTDTQYF	TGCGCCAGCAGCTTGGCTAATCCTAGCACAGATACGCAGTATTTT
TRBV7-8	once	-	TRBJ2-5	CASSLGGGKETQYF	TGTGCCAGCAGCTTAGGAGGCGGCAAAGAGACCCAGTACTTC
TRBV18	once	TRBD1	TRBJ2-3	CASSPKTGGADTQYF	TGTGCCAGCTCACCTAAGACAGGGGGCGCAGATACGCAGTATTTT
TRBV5-8	-	-	TRBJ2-1	CASSSTGFNEQFF	TGTGCCAGCAGCTCAACAGGGTTCAATGAGCAGTTCTTC
TRBV5-1	-	-	TRBJ2-3	CASSLTGFSSTDTQYF	TGCGCCAGCAGCTTGACAGGGTTCTCTAGCACAGATACGCAGTATTTT
TRBV5-1	-	TRBD2	TRBJ2-1	CASSLELAGGRFSNEQFF	TGCGCCAGCAGCCTTGAACTAGCGGGGGGACGGTTCAGCAATGAGCAGTTCTTC
TRBV2	-	-	TRBJ1-4	CASKEQIATNEKLFF	TGTGCCAGCAAGGAGCAGATTGCAACTAATGAAAAACTGTTTTTT
TRBV6-5	-	-	TRBJ1-1	CASSYSRLNTEAFF	TGTGCCAGCAGTTACTCGCGGCTGAACACTGAAGCTTTCTTT
TRBV10-2	-	TRBD2	TRBJ2-3	CASSESSGGGTQYF	TGCGCCAGCAGTGAGAGTAGCGGGGGTGGTACGCAGTATTTT
TRBV5-3	-	-	TRBJ1-4	CARSLGQRNEKLFF	TGTGCCAGAAGCTTGGGGCAGAGGAATGAAAAACTGTTTTTT
TRBV14	-	-	TRBJ1-2	CASSQDLSSYGYTF	TGTGCCAGCAGCCAAGATCTGTCTAGCTATGGCTACACCTTC
TRBV7-2	-	TRBD1	TRBJ1-2	CASSSQGVRGYTF	TGTGCCAGCAGCTCACAGGGGGTTAGGGGCTACACCTTC
TRBV21-1	-	-	TRBJ2-7	CASSPVRPEQYF	TGTGCCAGCAGCCCTGTGAGGCCAGAGCAGTACTTC
TRBV2	-	-	TRBJ2-1	CASSERPGRDEQFF	TGTGCCAGCAGTGAGCGACCTGGCCGGGATGAGCAGTTCTTC
TRBV6-2/TRBV6-3	-	-	TRBJ2-7	CASSNSAIYEQYF	TGTGCCAGCAGCAATAGCGCCATCTACGAGCAGTACTTC
TRBV7-9	-	-	TRBJ1-6	CASSLAGSSDSPLHF	TGTGCCAGCAGCTTAGCCGGGTCCTCGGATTCACCCCTCCACTTT